This T cell receptor (beta chain) was sequenced for a study of T-cell memory formation after mild COVID-19. MiXCR was run by TCRdb on the 5' RACE reads, yielding one entry per CDR3 protein. The table lists 550,000 to 600,000 distinct CDR3 sequences, 20% to 25% of them singletons, with around 8.4% in the top ten. Germline loops: CDR1 LGHNA, CDR2 YNFKEQ. V was clipped by 0 bases and J by 4 bases; unmatched bases: 5. The CDR3 has 16 amino acids. V is TRBV4-2 and J is TRBJ2-1; 8 nucleotides match TRBD1. The sample comprised PBMCs or a T cell subset sorted from them (not recorded which). This clonotype was sampled from an adult woman who had mild COVID-19 (a few samples of this study predate the infection). Cell type and time point are not known. CDR3 loop: CASSQESGQVYNEQFF. CDR3 sequence (DNA): TGTGCCAGCAGCCAAGAGTCGGGACAGGTGTACAATGAGCAGTTCTTC.